These 8 T cell receptor beta chains came from one sample sequenced in a study of T cells in Graves' hyperthyroidism and ophthalmopathy. There were TCR beta CDR3 regions amplified from RNA transcripts. In the first-round RT-PCR of the TCR CDR3, the HTBI primer set was used. Via MiXCR, TCRdb re-called the multiplex PCR reads, giving one row per CDR3 protein. The data show about 640,000 distinct CDR3 sequences, roughly 20% seen once. The material sequenced was blood. The receptors were sampled from a man younger than 40 with Graves' ophthalmopathy.

The chain has TRBV11-2 and TRBJ2-7, with TRBD1 matching 7 bases. The CDR3 runs 15 residues. V trimming: 0 bases; J trimming: 2 bases; junction bases outside the gene matches: 4. Germline CDR1 and CDR2: SGHAT and FQNNGV. CDR3 residues: CASSLDYRGPYEQYF. In DNA, the CDR3 is TGTGCCAGCAGCTTAGATTACAGGGGCCCCTACGAGCAGTACTTC.

This clonotype was detected ten times or more. V is TRBV5-1 and J is TRBJ2-7, with D perhaps TRBD1 or TRBD2 (5 bases each). The germline V gene encodes CDR1 SGHRS and CDR2 YFSETQ. V was shortened by 0 bases and J by 0 bases, with 10 bases between the two germline ends. The CDR3 is 15 residues long. The CDR3 here is CASSLARGPSYEQYF. CDR3 nucleotide sequence: TGCGCCAGCAGCTTGGCCCGGGGACCCTCCTACGAGCAGTACTTC.

The table lists this clonotype with many counts. The chain recombines TRBV28 with TRBJ1-1; TRBD1 is a possible D gene (6 bases). CDR1 and CDR2 from the germline V gene are MDHEN and SYDVKM. V lost 2 bases to trimming and J lost 1 base, with 11 bases between them. This CDR3 is built from 15 residues. The CDR3 region has the DNA TGTGCCAGCAGTTTAGGGGGCTCGGGGAACACTGAAGCTTTCTTT. It is translated as CASSLGGSGNTEAFF.

This clonotype was observed once. V is TRBV29-1 and J is TRBJ1-1, with 10 bases lining up with TRBD1. Germline CDR1 SQVTM, CDR2 ANQGSEA. V was clipped by 1 base and J by 4 bases; unmatched bases: 3. The CDR3 sequence is 14 residues long. The CDR3 nucleotides are TGCAGCGTTGAAGCGGGACAGGGGAGCACTGAAGCTTTCTTT. Translated: CSVEAGQGSTEAFF.

This clonotype was counted only a few times. This chain joins TRBV11-2 and TRBJ2-4; no clear D. Germline V CDR1 and CDR2: SGHAT, FQNNGV. Deletions cut 1 base from V and 9 bases from J, with 4 bases between. The CDR3 length is 11 residues. CDR3 sequence (DNA): TGTGCCAGCAGCTTAGGAAGCATTCAGTACTTC. Amino acids: CASSLGSIQYF.

This clonotype was counted between two and nine times. The rearrangement uses TRBV6-5 and TRBJ2-7, with D perhaps TRBD1 or TRBD2 (6 bases each). V lost 8 bases, J lost 5 bases, and 19 bases lay in between. Germline V gene sequence: CDR1 MNHEY, CDR2 SVGAGI. The CDR3 length is 14 residues. Written as DNA, the CDR3 is TGTGCCAGCGGTTTGGGGTACGGGGGCCACGAGCAGTACTTC. Its translation is CASGLGYGGHEQYF.

This clonotype was recorded at least ten times. V is TRBV7-2 and J is TRBJ2-7, with D uncertain. CDR1 and CDR2 (germline): SGHTA, FQGNSA. Deletions cut 0 bases from V and 3 bases from J, with 9 bases between. This CDR3 has 14 amino acids. The CDR3: CASSLAAGYYEQYF. For the CDR3, the DNA is TGTGCCAGCAGCTTAGCGGCAGGCTACTACGAGCAGTACTTC.

The chain carries TRBV12-3 or TRBV12-4 and TRBJ2-4; maybe TRBD1 (5 bases). The ends were cut back, 2 bases at V and 0 bases at J, with 8 bases in the middle. This CDR3 spans 15 amino acids. The DNA for the CDR3 is TGTGCCAGCAGTTTAAGGGGTTCAGCCAAAAACATTCAGTACTTC. It codes for CASSLRGSAKNIQYF.